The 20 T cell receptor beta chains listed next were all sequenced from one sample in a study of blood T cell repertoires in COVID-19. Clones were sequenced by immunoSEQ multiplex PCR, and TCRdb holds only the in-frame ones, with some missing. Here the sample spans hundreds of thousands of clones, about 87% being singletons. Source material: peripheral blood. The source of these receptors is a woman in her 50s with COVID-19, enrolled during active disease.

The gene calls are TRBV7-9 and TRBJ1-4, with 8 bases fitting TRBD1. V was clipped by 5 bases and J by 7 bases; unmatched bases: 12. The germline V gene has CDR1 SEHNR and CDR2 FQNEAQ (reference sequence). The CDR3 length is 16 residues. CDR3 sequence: CASSAGQGRGGEKLFF. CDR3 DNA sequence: TGTGCCAGCAGCGCAGGACAGGGCCGTGGCGGTGAAAAACTGTTTTTT.

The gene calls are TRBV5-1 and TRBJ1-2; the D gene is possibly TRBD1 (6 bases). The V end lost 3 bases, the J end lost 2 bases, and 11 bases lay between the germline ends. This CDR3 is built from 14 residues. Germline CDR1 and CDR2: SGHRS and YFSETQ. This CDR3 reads CASSWDISNYGYTF. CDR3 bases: TGCGCCAGCAGCTGGGACATATCCAACTATGGCTACACCTTC. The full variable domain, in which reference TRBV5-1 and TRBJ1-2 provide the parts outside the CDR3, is KAGVTQTPRYLIKTRGQQVTLSCSPISGHRSVSWYQQTPGQGLQFLFEYFSETQRNKGNFPGRFSGRQFSNSRSEMNVSTLELGDSALYLCASSWDISNYGYTFGSGTRLTVV.

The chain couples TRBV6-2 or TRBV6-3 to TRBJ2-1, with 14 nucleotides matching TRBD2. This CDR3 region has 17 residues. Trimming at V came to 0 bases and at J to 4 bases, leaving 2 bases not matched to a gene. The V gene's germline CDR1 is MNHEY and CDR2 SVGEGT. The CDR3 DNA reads TGTGCCAGCAGTTACTCGGGACTAGCGGGAGTGTACAATGAGCAGTTCTTC. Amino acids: CASSYSGLAGVYNEQFF.

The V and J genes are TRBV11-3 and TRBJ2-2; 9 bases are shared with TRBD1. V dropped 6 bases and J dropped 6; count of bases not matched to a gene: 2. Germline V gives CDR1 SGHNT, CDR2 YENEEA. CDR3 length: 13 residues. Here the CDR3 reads CASSRTGAGELFF. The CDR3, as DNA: TGTGCCAGCAGTCGGACAGGGGCCGGGGAGCTGTTTTTT.

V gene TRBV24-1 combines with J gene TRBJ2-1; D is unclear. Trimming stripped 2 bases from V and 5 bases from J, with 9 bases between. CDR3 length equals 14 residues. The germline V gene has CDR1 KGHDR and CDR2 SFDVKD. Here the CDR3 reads CATSDSTPNNEQFF. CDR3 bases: TGTGCCACCAGTGATTCGACTCCAAACAATGAGCAGTTCTTC.

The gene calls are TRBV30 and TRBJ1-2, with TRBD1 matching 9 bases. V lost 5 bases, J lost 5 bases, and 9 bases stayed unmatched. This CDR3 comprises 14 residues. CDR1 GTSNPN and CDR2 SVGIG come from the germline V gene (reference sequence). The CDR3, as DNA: TGTGCCTGGGATCTGGGACAGGGTGTTTATGGCTACACCTTC. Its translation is CAWDLGQGVYGYTF.

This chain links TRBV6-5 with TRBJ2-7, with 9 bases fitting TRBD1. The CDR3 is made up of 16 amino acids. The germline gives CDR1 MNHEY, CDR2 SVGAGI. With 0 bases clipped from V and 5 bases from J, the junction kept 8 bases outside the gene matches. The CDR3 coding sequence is TGTGCCAGCAGTTACTCTCCTATGGACAGGGGCCACGAGCAGTACTTC. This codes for CASSYSPMDRGHEQYF.

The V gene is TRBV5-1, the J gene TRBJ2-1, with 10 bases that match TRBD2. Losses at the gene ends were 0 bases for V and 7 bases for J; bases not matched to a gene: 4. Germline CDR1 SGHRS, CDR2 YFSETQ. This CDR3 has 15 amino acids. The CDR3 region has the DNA TGCGCCAGCAGCTTGGAGTTAGCGGGAGGTAATGAGCAGTTCTTC. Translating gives CASSLELAGGNEQFF.

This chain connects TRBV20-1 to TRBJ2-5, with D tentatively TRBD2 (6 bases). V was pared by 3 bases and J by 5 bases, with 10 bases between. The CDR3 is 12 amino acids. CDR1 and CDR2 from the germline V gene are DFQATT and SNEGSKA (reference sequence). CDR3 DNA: TGCAGTGCTAGTTTAGGGAGGGAGACCCAGTACTTC. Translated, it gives CSASLGRETQYF.

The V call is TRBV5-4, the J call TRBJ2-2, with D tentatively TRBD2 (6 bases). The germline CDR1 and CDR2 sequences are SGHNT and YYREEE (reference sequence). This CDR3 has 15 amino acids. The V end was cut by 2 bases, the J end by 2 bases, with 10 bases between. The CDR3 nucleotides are TGTGCCAGCAGCTTTCTTGCGGGAAACACCGGGGAGCTGTTTTTT. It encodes CASSFLAGNTGELFF.

CDR3 in DNA: TGTGCCAGCAACGCCCTGACGCAGGGGGCCTACGAGCAGTACTTC. Encoded protein: CASNALTQGAYEQYF. The chain uses TRBV11-1 and TRBJ2-7, with 7 nucleotides matching TRBD1. The CDR3 covers 15 residues. The V gene's germline CDR1 is SGHAT and CDR2 FQDESV (reference sequence). The V segment lost 7 bases and the J segment 2 bases; nucleotides outside the gene matches: 11. Looking up the rest from reference TRBV11-1 and TRBJ2-7 gives the full variable domain: EAEVAQSPRYKITEKSQAVAFWCDPISGHATLYWYRQILGQGPELLVQFQDESVVDDSQLPKDRFSAERLKGVDSTLKIQPAELGDSAMYLCASNALTQGAYEQYFGPGTRLTVT.

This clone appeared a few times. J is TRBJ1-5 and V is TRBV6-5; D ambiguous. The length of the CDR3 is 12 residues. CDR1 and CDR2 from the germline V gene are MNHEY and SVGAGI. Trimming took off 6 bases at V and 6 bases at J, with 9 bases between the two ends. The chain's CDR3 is CASSLNGQPQHF. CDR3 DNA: TGTGCCAGCAGCCTAAACGGTCAGCCCCAGCATTTT.

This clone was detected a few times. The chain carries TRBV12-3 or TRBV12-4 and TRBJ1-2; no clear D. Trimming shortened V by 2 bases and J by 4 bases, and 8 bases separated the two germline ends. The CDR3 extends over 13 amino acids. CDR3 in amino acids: CASSLPSLYGYTF. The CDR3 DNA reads TGTGCCAGCAGTTTACCTTCACTCTATGGCTACACCTTC.

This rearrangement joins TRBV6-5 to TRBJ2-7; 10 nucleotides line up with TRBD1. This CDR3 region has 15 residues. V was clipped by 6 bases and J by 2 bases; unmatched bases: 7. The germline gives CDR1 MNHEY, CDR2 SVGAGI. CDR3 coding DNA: TGTGCCAGCAGGTCGAGGACAGGGGGAACCTACGAGCAGTACTTC. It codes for CASRSRTGGTYEQYF.

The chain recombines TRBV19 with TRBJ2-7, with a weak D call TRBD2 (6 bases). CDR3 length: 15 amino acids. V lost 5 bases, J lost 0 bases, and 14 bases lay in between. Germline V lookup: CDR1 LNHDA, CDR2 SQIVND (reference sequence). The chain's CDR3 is CASSYSGTDSYEQYF. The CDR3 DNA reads TGTGCCAGTAGTTACTCCGGGACTGACTCCTACGAGCAGTACTTC.

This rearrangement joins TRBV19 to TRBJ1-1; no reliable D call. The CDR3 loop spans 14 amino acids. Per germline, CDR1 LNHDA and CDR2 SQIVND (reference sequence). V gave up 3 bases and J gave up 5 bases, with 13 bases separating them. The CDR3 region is CASSIYTEGTEAFF. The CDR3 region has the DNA TGTGCCAGTAGTATCTACACGGAGGGTACTGAAGCTTTCTTT.

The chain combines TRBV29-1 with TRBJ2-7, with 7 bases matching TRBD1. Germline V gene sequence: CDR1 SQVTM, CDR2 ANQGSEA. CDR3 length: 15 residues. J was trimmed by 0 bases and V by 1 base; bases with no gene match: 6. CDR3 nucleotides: TGCAGCGTTGAAGGTGACAGGGAAACCTCCTACGAGCAGTACTTC. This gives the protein CSVEGDRETSYEQYF.

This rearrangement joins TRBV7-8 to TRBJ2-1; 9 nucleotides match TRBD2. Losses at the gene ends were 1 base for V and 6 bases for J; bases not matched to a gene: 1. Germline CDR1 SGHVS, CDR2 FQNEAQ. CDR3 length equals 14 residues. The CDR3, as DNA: TGTGCCAGCAGCTTAGTTAGCGGGAGCAATGAGCAGTTCTTC. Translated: CASSLVSGSNEQFF.

DNA of the CDR3: TGTGCCAGCTCACCCACCGAGATGTTGTCTTACGAGCAGTACTTC. This gives the protein CASSPTEMLSYEQYF. The chain employs TRBV18 and TRBJ2-7; D is unclear. Trimming took off 3 bases at V and 4 bases at J, with 16 bases between the two ends. Germline CDR1 KGHSH, CDR2 LQKENI. This CDR3 contains 15 residues.

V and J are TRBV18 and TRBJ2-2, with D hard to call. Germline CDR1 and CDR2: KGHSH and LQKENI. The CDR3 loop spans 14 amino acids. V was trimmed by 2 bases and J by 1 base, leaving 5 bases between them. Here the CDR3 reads CASSPTGNTGELFF. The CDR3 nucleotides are TGTGCCAGCTCACCAACCGGGAACACCGGGGAGCTGTTTTTT.